This T cell receptor (beta chain) was sequenced during a study of metastatic and nonmetastatic thyroid tumors. Germline V gene data show CDR1 as LNHDA and CDR2 as SQIVND (reference sequence). Trimming took off 5 bases at V and 3 bases at J, with 14 bases between the two ends. The CDR3 covers 15 residues. There were no patients who had received any treatment before thyroid surgery. Through MiXCR, TCRdb re-clonotyped the PCR reads. This table holds 45,000 or so clones, roughly 4% found once. This clone was observed at least ten times. The sequencing sample was made of blood. This TCR was sampled from a female donor with papillary thyroid cancer or a benign thyroid nodule (not recorded which). Some clones in this sample may be carry-over from other donors' samples. V and J are TRBV19 and TRBJ2-1; D unclear. This CDR3 is CASSVSLEGYNEQFF. The CDR3 bases are TGTGCCAGTAGTGTAAGTTTAGAAGGCTACAATGAGCAGTTCTTC.